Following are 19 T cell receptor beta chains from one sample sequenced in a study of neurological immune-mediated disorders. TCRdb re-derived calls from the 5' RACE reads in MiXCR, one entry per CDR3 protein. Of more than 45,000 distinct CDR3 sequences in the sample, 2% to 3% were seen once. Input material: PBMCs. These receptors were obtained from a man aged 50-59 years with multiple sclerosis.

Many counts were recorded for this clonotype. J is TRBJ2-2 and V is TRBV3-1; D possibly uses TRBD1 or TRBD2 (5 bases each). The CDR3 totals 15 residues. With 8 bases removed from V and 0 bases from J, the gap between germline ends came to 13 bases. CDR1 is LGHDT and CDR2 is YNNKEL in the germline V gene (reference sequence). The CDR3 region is CASGAGTSNTGELFF. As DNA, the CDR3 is TGTGCCAGCGGGGCAGGGACCTCGAACACCGGGGAGCTGTTTTTT.

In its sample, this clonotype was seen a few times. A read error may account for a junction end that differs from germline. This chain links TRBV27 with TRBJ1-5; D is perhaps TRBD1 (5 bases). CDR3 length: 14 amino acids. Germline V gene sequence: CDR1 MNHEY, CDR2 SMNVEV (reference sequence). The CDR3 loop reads CASSPGREKKTQNF. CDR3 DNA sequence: TGTGCCAGCAGCCCCGGCAGGGAGAAAAAGACCCAGAATTTT.

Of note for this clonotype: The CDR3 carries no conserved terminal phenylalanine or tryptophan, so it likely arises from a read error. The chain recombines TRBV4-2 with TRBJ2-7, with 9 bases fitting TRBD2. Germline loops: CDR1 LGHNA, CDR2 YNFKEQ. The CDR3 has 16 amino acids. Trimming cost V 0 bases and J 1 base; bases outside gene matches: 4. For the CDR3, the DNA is TGTGCCAGCAGCCAAGAAGGAGCGGGGGGATCCTACGAGCAGTACAAC. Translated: CASSQEGAGGSYEQYN.

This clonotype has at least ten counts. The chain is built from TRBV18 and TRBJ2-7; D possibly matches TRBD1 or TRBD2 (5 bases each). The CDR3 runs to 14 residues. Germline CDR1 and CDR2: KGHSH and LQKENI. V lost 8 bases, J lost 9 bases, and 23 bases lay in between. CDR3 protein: CASQRDGQVIVQYF. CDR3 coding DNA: TGTGCCAGCCAGAGGGACGGCCAAGTTATAGTGCAGTACTTC.

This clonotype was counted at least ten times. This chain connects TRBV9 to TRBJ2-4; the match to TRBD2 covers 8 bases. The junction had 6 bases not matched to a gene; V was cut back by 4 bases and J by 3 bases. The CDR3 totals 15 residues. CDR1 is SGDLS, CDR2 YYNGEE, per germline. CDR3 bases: TGTGCCAGCAGCCACCCGGCGGGGGGCAAAAACATTCAGTACTTC. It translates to CASSHPAGGKNIQYF.

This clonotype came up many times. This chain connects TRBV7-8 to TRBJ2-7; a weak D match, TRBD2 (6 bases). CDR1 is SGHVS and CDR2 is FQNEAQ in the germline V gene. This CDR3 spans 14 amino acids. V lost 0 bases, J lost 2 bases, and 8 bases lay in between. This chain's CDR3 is CASSLAQRAYEQYF. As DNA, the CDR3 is TGTGCCAGCAGCTTAGCCCAGCGGGCCTACGAGCAGTACTTC.

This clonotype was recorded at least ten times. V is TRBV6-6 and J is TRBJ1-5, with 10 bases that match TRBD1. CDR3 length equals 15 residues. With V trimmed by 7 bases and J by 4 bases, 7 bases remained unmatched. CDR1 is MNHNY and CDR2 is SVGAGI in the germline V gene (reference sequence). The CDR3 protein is CASTADRGFNQPQHF. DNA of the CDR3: TGTGCCAGCACTGCGGACAGGGGGTTTAATCAGCCCCAGCATTTT.

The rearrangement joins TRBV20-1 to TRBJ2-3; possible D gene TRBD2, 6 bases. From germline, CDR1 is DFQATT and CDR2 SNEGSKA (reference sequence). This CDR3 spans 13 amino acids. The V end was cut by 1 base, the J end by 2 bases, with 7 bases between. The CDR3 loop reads CSARGGNTDTQYF. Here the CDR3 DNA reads TGCAGTGCTAGAGGCGGGAACACAGATACGCAGTATTTT.

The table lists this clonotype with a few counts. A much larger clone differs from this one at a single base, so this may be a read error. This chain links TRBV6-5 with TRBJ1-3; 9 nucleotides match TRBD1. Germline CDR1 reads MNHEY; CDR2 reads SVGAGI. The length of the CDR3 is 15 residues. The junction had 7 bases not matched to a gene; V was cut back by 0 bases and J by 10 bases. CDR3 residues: CASSYSTGGLKTIYF. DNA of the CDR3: TGTGCCAGCAGTTACTCGACAGGGGGTTTGAAAACCATATATTTT.

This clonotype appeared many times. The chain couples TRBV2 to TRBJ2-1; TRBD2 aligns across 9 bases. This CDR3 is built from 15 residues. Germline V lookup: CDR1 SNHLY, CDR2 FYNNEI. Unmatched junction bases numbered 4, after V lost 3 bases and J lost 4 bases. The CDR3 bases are TGTGCCAGCAGTGACAGACTAGCGGCATACAATGAGCAGTTCTTC. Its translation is CASSDRLAAYNEQFF.

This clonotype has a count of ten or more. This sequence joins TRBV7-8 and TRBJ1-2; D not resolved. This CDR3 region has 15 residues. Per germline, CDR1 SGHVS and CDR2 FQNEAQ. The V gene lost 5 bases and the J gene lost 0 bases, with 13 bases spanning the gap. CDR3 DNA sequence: TGTGCCAGCAGCGCTACTGATGAAGCTAACTATGGCTACACCTTC. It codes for CASSATDEANYGYTF.

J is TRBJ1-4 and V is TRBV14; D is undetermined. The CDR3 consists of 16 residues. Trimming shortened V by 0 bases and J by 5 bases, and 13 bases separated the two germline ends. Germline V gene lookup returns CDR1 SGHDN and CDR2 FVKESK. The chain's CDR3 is CASSQDSARKNEKLFF. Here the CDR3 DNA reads TGTGCCAGCAGCCAAGATTCCGCAAGGAAAAATGAAAAACTGTTTTTT.

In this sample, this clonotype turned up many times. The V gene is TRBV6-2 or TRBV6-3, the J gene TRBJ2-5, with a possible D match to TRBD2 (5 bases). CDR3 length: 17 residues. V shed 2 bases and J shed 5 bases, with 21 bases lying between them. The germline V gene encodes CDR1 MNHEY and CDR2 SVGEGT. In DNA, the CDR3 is TGTGCCAGCAGTTACGGACGGGGTACCCGATCGAGGGAGACCCAGTACTTC. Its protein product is CASSYGRGTRSRETQYF.

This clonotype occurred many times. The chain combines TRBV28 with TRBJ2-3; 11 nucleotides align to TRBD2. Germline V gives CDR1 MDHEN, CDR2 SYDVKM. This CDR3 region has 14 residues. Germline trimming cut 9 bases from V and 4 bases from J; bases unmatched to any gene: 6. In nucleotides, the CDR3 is TGTGCCAGTATAGCGGGGGGGCCCCCAGATACGCAGTATTTT. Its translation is CASIAGGPPDTQYF.

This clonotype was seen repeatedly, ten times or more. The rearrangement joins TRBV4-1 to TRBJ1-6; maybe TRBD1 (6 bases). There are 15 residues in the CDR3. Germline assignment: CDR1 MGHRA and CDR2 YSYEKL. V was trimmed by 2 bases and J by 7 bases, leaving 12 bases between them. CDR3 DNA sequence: TGCGCCAGCAGCCAAAGGGACACGACCAATTCACCCCTCCACTTT. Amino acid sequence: CASSQRDTTNSPLHF.

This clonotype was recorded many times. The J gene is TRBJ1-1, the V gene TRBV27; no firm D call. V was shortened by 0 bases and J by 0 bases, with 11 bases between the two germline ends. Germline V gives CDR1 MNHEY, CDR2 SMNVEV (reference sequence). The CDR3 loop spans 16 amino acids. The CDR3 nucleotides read TGTGCCAGCAGTTTATCAATGGGGTTCTTGAACACTGAAGCTTTCTTT. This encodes CASSLSMGFLNTEAFF.

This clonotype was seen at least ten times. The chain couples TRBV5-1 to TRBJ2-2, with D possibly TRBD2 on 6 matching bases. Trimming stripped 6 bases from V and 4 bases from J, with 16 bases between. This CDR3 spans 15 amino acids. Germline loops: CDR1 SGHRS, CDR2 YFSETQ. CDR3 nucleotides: TGCGCCAGCACCGAGATGGGGGGTAGCACCGGGGAGCTGTTTTTT. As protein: CASTEMGGSTGELFF.

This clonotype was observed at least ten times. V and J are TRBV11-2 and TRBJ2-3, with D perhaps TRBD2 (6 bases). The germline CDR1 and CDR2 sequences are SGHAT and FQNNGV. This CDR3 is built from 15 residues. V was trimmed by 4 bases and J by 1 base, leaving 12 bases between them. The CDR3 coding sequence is TGTGCCAGCAGCTCCAGCGGGTTAGGCACAGATACGCAGTATTTT. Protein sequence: CASSSSGLGTDTQYF.

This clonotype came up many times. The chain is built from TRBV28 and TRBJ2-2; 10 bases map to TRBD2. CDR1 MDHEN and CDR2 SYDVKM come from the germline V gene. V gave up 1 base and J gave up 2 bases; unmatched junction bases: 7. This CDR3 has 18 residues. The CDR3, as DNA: TGTGCCAGCAGTTTATCTCTAGCGGGGGTCCGAAACACCGGGGAGCTGTTTTTT. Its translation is CASSLSLAGVRNTGELFF.